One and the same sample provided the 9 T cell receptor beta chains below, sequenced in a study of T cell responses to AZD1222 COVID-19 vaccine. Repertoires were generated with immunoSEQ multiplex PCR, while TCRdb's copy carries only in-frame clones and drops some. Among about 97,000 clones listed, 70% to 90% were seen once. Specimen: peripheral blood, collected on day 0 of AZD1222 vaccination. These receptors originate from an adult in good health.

CDR3 coding DNA: TGTGCCAGCAGCCCGGGACTAGCGGGGGGGCCTGACACCTACGAGCAGTACTTC. Amino acid sequence: CASSPGLAGGPDTYEQYF. This rearrangement joins TRBV7-6 to TRBJ2-7, with 16 bases fitting TRBD2. Per the germline V gene, CDR1 is SGHVS and CDR2 is FNYEAQ. The CDR3 has 18 amino acids. J gave up 2 bases and V 5 bases, and 9 bases lay outside the gene matches.

CDR3 nucleotides: TGTGCCAGCAGCTCCCTACTAGGCGAGCAGTTCTTC. This gives the protein CASSSLLGEQFF. V gene TRBV6-5 combines with J gene TRBJ2-1, with D possibly matching TRBD2 (5 bases). The germline V gene encodes CDR1 MNHEY and CDR2 SVGAGI. The CDR3 runs to 12 residues. V dropped 6 bases and J dropped 10 bases, with 13 bases sitting between them.

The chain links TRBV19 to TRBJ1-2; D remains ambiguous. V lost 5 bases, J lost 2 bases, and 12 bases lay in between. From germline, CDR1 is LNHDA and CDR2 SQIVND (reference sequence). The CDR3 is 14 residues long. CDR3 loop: CASSHIGINYGYTF. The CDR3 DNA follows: TGTGCCAGTAGTCACATCGGGATAAACTATGGCTACACCTTC.

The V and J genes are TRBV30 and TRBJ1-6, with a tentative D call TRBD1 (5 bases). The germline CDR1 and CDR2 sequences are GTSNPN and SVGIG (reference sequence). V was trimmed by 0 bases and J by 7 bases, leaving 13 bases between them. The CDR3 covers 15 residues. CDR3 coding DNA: TGTGCCTGGAGTGTGTTGGGCAGGGAGAATTCACCCCTCCACTTT. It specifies CAWSVLGRENSPLHF.

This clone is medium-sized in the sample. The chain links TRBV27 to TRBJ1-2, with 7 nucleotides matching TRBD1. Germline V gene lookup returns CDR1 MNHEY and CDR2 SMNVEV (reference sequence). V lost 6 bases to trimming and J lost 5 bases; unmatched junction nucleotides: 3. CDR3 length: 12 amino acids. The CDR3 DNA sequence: TGTGCCAGCAGGGGGACAGCTTATGGCTACACCTTC. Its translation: CASRGTAYGYTF.

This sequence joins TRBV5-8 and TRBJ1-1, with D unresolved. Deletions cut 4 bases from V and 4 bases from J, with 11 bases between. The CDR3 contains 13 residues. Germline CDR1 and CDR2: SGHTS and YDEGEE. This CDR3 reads CASSIDGSTEAFF. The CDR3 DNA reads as TGTGCCAGCAGCATCGATGGGAGCACTGAAGCTTTCTTT.

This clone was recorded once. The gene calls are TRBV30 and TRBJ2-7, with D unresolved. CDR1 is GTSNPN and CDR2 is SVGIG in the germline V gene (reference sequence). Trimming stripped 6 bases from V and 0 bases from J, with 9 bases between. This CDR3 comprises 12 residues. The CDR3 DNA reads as TGTGCCTGCTTTGGGCCCTCCTACGAGCAGTACTTC. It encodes CACFGPSYEQYF.

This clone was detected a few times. This chain's CDR3 is CASSYAWNRGIQYF. In DNA form, the CDR3 reads TGTGCCAGCAGTTACGCCTGGAACCGGGGCATTCAGTACTTC. This chain links TRBV6-5 with TRBJ2-4; TRBD2 might be the D (5 bases). The CDR3 consists of 14 residues. The V end lost 2 bases, the J end lost 9 bases, and 14 bases lay between the germline ends. Germline V gene data show CDR1 as MNHEY and CDR2 as SVGAGI.

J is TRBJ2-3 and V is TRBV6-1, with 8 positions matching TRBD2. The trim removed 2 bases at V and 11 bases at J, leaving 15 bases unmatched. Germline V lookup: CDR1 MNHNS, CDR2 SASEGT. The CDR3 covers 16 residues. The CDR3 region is CASSETSGRRGEKQYF. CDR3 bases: TGTGCCAGCAGTGAAACTAGCGGTAGGAGGGGGGAGAAGCAGTATTTT.